The 16 T cell receptor beta chains listed next were all sequenced from one sample in a study of T cells in tuberculosis. The method was immunoSEQ multiplex PCR; TCRdb's version includes in-frame clones alone and lacks a portion of them. The sample has 35,000 to 55,000 clones; 90% to 95% are singletons. Sequencing input: PBMCs. These receptors were obtained from a donor aged 10-35 years with latent tuberculosis or without tuberculosis infection. Some clones in this sample may be carry-over from other donors' samples.

The rearrangement joins TRBV28 to TRBJ2-7; 8 nucleotides line up with TRBD2. Trimming at V came to 5 bases and at J to 4 bases, leaving 10 bases not matched to a gene. Germline CDR1 MDHEN, CDR2 SYDVKM. This CDR3 is built from 15 residues. In DNA form, the CDR3 reads TGTGCCAGCAGTCTCCAATCCACTAGCGGTTACGAGCAGTACTTC. Residues: CASSLQSTSGYEQYF.

CDR3: CASSHLAATIFNEQFF. The CDR3 DNA reads as TGTGCCAGCAGCCATTTAGCGGCTACAATCTTCAATGAGCAGTTCTTC. The chain employs TRBV7-2 and TRBJ2-1, with D perhaps TRBD2 (6 bases). Trimming shortened V by 5 bases and J by 6 bases, and 20 bases separated the two germline ends. The germline V gene encodes CDR1 SGHTA and CDR2 FQGNSA. The CDR3 runs 16 residues.

The genes are TRBV7-3 and TRBJ2-1, with 14 bases matching TRBD2. Per germline, CDR1 SGHTA and CDR2 FQGTGA. The CDR3 spans 15 residues. V lost 2 bases to trimming and J lost 7 bases; unmatched junction nucleotides: 1. This chain's CDR3 is CASSLWTSGRNEQFF. Here the CDR3 DNA reads TGTGCCAGCAGCTTATGGACTAGCGGGAGGAATGAGCAGTTCTTC.

The CDR3 nucleotides are TGTGCCAGTGCGAGCGGGAGGGTAGCCTACGAGCAGTACTTC. It codes for CASASGRVAYEQYF. The chain couples TRBV25-1 to TRBJ2-7; 10 bases align to TRBD2. Germline values: CDR1 MGHDK, CDR2 SYGVNS. Losses at the gene ends were 9 bases for V and 2 bases for J; bases not matched to a gene: 7. This CDR3 comprises 14 residues.

The chain employs TRBV2 and TRBJ1-5; 11 bases fit TRBD1. Trimming took 6 bases from V and 6 from J; bases not matched to a gene: 7. Germline CDR1 SNHLY, CDR2 FYNNEI. The CDR3 is made up of 15 amino acids. The CDR3, as DNA: TGTGCCAGCAGCGGCCGGGACAGGGGGACTCAGCCCCAGCATTTT. It translates to CASSGRDRGTQPQHF. The variable domain in full, with the rest retrieved from reference TRBV2 and TRBJ1-5, is EPEVTQTPSHQVTQMGQEVILRCVPISNHLYFYWYRQILGQKVEFLVSFYNNEISEKSEIFDDQFSVERPDGSNFTLKIRSTKLEDSAMYFCASSGRDRGTQPQHFGDGTRLSIL.

J is TRBJ2-7 and V is TRBV13; TRBD1 agrees at 7 bases. Losses at the gene ends were 5 bases for V and 3 bases for J; bases not matched to a gene: 16. This CDR3 spans 17 amino acids. CDR1 PRHDT and CDR2 FYEKMQ come from the germline V gene (reference sequence). DNA of the CDR3: TGTGCCAGCAGCGGGGGACCGGGGACAGCAGAAAGCTACGAGCAGTACTTC. Its protein is CASSGGPGTAESYEQYF.

The chain employs TRBV7-3 and TRBJ2-2; D possibly corresponds to TRBD2 (6 bases). The ends were cut back, 2 bases at V and 1 base at J, with 8 bases in the middle. In germline, CDR1 is SGHTA, CDR2 FQGTGA. The CDR3 is 15 residues long. CDR3 nucleotide sequence: TGTGCCAGCAGCTTAGTCGGGAGGAACACCGGGGAGCTGTTTTTT. It specifies CASSLVGRNTGELFF. Combining the CDR3 with reference TRBV7-3 and TRBJ2-2 gives the whole variable domain GAGVSQTPSNKVTEKGKYVELRCDPISGHTALYWYRQSLGQGPEFLIYFQGTGAADDSGLPNDRFFAVRPEGSVSTLKIQRTERGDSAVYLCASSLVGRNTGELFFGEGSRLTVL.

In its sample, this clone was seen once. V gene TRBV6-1 combines with J gene TRBJ2-1, with 9 bases lining up with TRBD2. CDR3 size: 16 residues. In germline, CDR1 is MNHNS, CDR2 SASEGT. J was trimmed by 6 bases and V by 2 bases; bases with no gene match: 8. CDR3 loop: CASSEFAGGLPNEQFF. CDR3 sequence (DNA): TGTGCCAGCAGTGAATTTGCGGGAGGGCTGCCCAATGAGCAGTTCTTC.

The chain links TRBV28 to TRBJ2-5; D uncertain. The germline gives CDR1 MDHEN, CDR2 SYDVKM. The length of the CDR3 is 13 residues. V was trimmed by 2 bases and J by 0 bases, leaving 4 bases between them. The CDR3 DNA follows: TGTGCCAGCAGTTTAGCGTACCAAGAGACCCAGTACTTC. Its protein product is CASSLAYQETQYF.

J is TRBJ2-3 and V is TRBV2, with TRBD1 identical over 7 bases. V was pared by 3 bases and J by 3 bases, with 6 bases of the junction left unmatched. CDR1 SNHLY and CDR2 FYNNEI come from the germline V gene. This CDR3 contains 15 residues. The CDR3 spells CASSDDRVGTDTQYF. The CDR3 DNA sequence: TGTGCCAGCAGTGACGACAGGGTCGGGACAGATACGCAGTATTTT.

This clone was detected only a few times. The chain couples TRBV30 to TRBJ1-2; TRBD1 is a possible D gene (5 bases). The CDR3 contains 14 residues. CDR1 and CDR2 (germline): GTSNPN, SVGIG (reference sequence). Trimming cost V 5 bases and J 3 bases, with 16 bases left between them. The CDR3, as DNA: TGTGCCTGGCATCATGGCCAGGGTGACTATGGCTACACCTTC. Protein: CAWHHGQGDYGYTF.

The V gene is TRBV6-1, the J gene TRBJ1-5; D possibly corresponds to TRBD1 (5 bases). The CDR3 contains 14 residues. Germline V gene lookup returns CDR1 MNHNS and CDR2 SASEGT. The CDR3 sequence is CATEDSGGNQPQHF. CDR3 in DNA: TGTGCTACCGAGGACTCGGGGGGCAATCAGCCCCAGCATTTT.

The genes are TRBV27 and TRBJ2-7; a weak D match, TRBD1 (6 bases). The germline V gene has CDR1 MNHEY and CDR2 SMNVEV (reference sequence). The CDR3 is made up of 19 amino acids. V was clipped by 1 base and J by 2 bases, with 24 bases between them. In nucleotides, the CDR3 is TGTGCCAGCAGTTTATATTTCGCGGTTTTCGGGCAGGGGACCTACGAGCAGTACTTC. Translating gives CASSLYFAVFGQGTYEQYF.

This chain joins TRBV10-3 and TRBJ1-1; 9 bases are a match to TRBD1. CDR1 is ENHRY and CDR2 is SYGVKD in the germline V gene. This CDR3 is 13 amino acids long. The J segment lost 3 bases and the V segment lost 10 bases, leaving 6 bases of the junction unmatched. CDR3 protein: CATTGGGDTEAFF. DNA for the CDR3: TGTGCCACCACAGGGGGCGGGGACACTGAAGCTTTCTTT.

The chain combines TRBV19 with TRBJ2-7; 8 nucleotides align to TRBD2. The germline V gene encodes CDR1 LNHDA and CDR2 SQIVND (reference sequence). With 7 bases clipped from V and 2 bases from J, the junction kept 7 bases outside the gene matches. This CDR3 spans 14 amino acids. This CDR3 is CASTPGGGPYEQYF. The CDR3 bases are TGTGCCAGTACCCCGGGGGGGGGACCCTACGAGCAGTACTTC. Drawing the rest from reference TRBV19 and TRBJ2-7, the complete variable domain is DGGITQSPKYLFRKEGQNVTLSCEQNLNHDAMYWYRQDPGQGLRLIYYSQIVNDFQKGDIAEGYSVSREKKESFPLTVTSAQKNPTAFYLCASTPGGGPYEQYFGPGTRLTVT.

V and J are TRBV27 and TRBJ2-3; D gene ambiguous. CDR3 length equals 14 residues. V gave up 3 bases and J gave up 3 bases, with 10 bases separating them. Germline V gene lookup returns CDR1 MNHEY and CDR2 SMNVEV (reference sequence). CDR3 nucleotides: TGTGCCAGCAGTTTTAGTACGAGTACAGATACGCAGTATTTT. It yields the protein CASSFSTSTDTQYF.